Reported below is one T cell receptor (beta chain). In its sample, this clone was seen once. Its antigen remains undetermined. The sample holds no much larger clone one base away, and base qualities are not on file. Within the sample, other DNA sequences also encode this same CDR3. The record originates from a study of shared clonotypes between healthy human individuals (dated by TCRdb to about 2020). For the study in its entirety: The cohort included a few men and a couple of women between 18 and 49 years of age. For each donor, CD4 naive and CD4 memory were each given three plates, CD8 naive was given two plates, and CD8 memory was given one plate. To estimate repertoire size and how much clonotypes are shared between individuals, the study performed deep sequencing of blood TCR repertoires from about five healthy adults. To increase sequencing depth and limit assay-specific biases, different laboratories used diverse techniques to prepare libraries and sequence TCR repertoires. Per donor, leukapheresis produced somewhere between about 0.94 and 9 billion PBMCs.

Using the deep immunoSEQ assay, multiplex PCR amplified TCR CDR3 regions from genomic DNA. For each cell subset, the extracted genomic DNA was distributed evenly across all wells of several immunoSEQ 96-well plates, and each plate served as one replicate. For sorted subsets, each replicate PCR was loaded with about 0.2 ug genomic DNA, equivalent to about 33,000 T cell genomes. Purified libraries were measured with a Qubit 3.0 fluorometer, size-checked on a Bioanalyzer 2100, and measured again with the KAPA Library Quantification kit. Every immunoSEQ 96-well plate was sequenced on a separate single-read 150-cycle Illumina NextSeq 550 flow cell. The original methods were these. Because only junctional sequences without quality scores were contained in the immunoSEQ output, filtering matching that applied to full-length reads could not be performed. Sequences were annotated with PyIR, a Python wrapper for IgBLAST v1.9, using IMGT germline references to assign V/J genes and CDR3. Reads were removed for weak V/J assignments (E-value above 1e-6), missing CDR3, stop codons, out-of-frame junctions, or ambiguous translated residues. V3J clonotypes were defined by identical inferred V gene, J gene, and CDR3 amino acid sequence. To compute the percentage overlap between repertoires, the number of shared unique clonotypes was divided by the size of the smaller repertoire. Richness of each repertoire was evaluated using RTK rarefaction, the Chao1 estimator, and Recon v2.1 estimates of unobserved clonotypes. OLGA was used to compute generation probabilities for all TCRbeta clonotypes that the gDNA method yielded from a handful of donors. The table was pulled from immuneACCESS by TCRdb, which kept in-frame rearrangements only. Such tables lose some clones; where checked, under half of the loss comes from unresolved V genes, and the rest has no known cause. V, J and clone size are taken as reported in that table, and D and trimming were inferred from the DNA itself. The sample has about 1,500,000 clones on record, roughly 96% of them singletons. About 1.2% of the sample lies in the top ten.

The donors were healthy, HIV-negative adults with no recently reported acute infections or vaccinations. Every donor was a Caucasian adult residing in Nashville, Tennessee, USA. CD4+ T cells were enriched through magnetic negative selection, after which naive cells were positively selected on CD45RA and the remaining negative fraction served as the memory subset. Blood was obtained by leukapheresis, after which PBMCs were separated by Ficoll-Histopaque density gradient centrifugation and cryopreserved in liquid nitrogen vapor phase. Analytical flow cytometry was used to check the purity and quantity of each magnetically sorted T cell population. Each sorted fraction had its genomic DNA isolated and then quantified by UV absorbance on a Nanodrop 2000c. Summary of the overall study and its limitations: Pairwise subsampling indicated that sequencing depth was expected to affect the degree of clonotype sharing among donors. Rarefaction of sorted-subset datasets indicated incomplete sequencing despite the large sequencing depth. When a few donors were compared, the shared fraction of clonotypes was around 5.1% for naive CD4, 3.5% for naive CD8, roughly 2.3% for memory CD4, and roughly 0.43% for memory CD8. Sampling was limited to blood, and TCR repertoires in tissue likely differ from TCR repertoires in blood. Estimated clonotype richness was generally larger for naive than for memory subsets. Compared with non-shared clonotypes, the clonotypes found in all four sorted-subset donors had higher generation probabilities. The genetic and exposure-history diversity represented was limited by the small number of donors.

Sequenced: naive CD4+ T cells sorted from blood. This specimen's cell subset or site label, interpreted: CD45RA+ positively selected. The sequence was obtained from a young man in good health.

The CDR3 region has the sequence CASSLAGGSTDTQYF. The nucleotide sequence is TGCGCCAGCAGCTTGGCGGGGGGCAGCACAGATACGCAGTATTTT. The chain is assembled from TRBV5-1 and TRBJ2-3; TRBD2 is possibly the D segment (7 matching bases). The CDR3 numbers 15 residues from cysteine through phenylalanine. Only the CDR3 region is kept as DNA, spanning 45 bases read in frame from base 1. CDR1 and CDR2, per the germline V gene, are SGHRS and YFSETQ. V and J are truncated by 0 bases and 0 bases respectively, leaving an intervening sequence of 8 bases.